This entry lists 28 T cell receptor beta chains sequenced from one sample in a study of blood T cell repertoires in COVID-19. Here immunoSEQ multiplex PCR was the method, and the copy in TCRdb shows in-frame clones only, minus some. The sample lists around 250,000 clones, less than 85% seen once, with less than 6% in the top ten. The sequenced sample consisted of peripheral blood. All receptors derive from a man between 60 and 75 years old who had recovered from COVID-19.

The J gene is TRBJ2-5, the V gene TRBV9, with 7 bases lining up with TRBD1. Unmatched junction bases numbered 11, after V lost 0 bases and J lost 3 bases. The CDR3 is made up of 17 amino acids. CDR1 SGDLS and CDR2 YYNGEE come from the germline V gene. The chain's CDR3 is CASSVGPPDRAKETQYF. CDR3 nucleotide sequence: TGTGCCAGCAGCGTAGGCCCACCTGACAGGGCTAAAGAGACCCAGTACTTC.

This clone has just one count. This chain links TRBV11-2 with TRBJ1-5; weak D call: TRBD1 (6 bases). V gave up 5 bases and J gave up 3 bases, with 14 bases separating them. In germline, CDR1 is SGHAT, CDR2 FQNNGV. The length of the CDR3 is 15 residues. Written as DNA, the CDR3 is TGTGCCAGCAGCCGCCAGCCAGGGGTCAATCAGCCCCAGCATTTT. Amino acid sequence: CASSRQPGVNQPQHF.

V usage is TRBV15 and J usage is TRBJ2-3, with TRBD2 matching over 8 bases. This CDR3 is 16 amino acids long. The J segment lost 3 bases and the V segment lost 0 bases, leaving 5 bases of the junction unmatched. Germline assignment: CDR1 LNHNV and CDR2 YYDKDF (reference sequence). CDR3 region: CATSRDVTGGTDTQYF. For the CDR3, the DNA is TGTGCCACCAGCAGAGATGTGACGGGGGGGACAGATACGCAGTATTTT.

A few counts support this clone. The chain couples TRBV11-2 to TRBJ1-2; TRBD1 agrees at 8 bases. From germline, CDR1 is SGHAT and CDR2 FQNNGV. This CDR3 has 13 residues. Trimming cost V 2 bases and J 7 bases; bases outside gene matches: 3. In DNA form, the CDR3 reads TGTGCCAGCAGCTTACAGGGGGCGGGTGGCTACACCTTC. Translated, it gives CASSLQGAGGYTF.

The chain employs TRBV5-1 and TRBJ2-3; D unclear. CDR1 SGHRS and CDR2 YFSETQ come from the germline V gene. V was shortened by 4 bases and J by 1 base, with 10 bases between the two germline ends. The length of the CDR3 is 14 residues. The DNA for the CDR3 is TGCGCCAGCAGCCAGGCCGTTGGCACAGATACGCAGTATTTT. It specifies CASSQAVGTDTQYF.

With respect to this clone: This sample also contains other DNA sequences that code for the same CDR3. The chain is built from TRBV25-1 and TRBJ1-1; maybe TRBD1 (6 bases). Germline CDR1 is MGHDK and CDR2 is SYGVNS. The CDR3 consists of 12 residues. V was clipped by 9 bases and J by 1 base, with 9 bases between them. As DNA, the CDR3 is TGTGCCAGTTCGGACAGGAACACTGAAGCTTTCTTT. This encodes CASSDRNTEAFF.

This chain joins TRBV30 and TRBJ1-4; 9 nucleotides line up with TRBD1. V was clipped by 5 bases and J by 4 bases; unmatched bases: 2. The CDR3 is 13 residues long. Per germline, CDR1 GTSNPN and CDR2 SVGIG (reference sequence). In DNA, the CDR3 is TGTGCCTGGGGGGGACAGGGTAATGAAAAACTGTTTTTT. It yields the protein CAWGGQGNEKLFF.

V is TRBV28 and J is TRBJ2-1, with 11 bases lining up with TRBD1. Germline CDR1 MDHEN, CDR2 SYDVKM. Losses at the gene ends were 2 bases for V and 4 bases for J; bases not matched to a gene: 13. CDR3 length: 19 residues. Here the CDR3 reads CASSLPGIGQGAGYNEQFF. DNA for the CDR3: TGTGCCAGCAGTTTACCCGGCATAGGACAGGGGGCTGGTTACAATGAGCAGTTCTTC.

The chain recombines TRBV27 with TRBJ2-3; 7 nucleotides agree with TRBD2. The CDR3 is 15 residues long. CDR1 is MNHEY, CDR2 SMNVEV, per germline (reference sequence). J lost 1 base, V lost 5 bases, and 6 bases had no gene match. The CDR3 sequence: CASSPGTTGTDTQYF. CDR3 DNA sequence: TGTGCCAGCAGTCCAGGGACTACTGGCACAGATACGCAGTATTTT.

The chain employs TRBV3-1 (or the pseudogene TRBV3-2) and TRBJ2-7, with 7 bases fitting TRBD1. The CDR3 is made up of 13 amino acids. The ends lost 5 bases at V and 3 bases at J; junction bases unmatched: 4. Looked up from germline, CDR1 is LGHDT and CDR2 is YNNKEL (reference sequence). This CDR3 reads CASSSQGRYEQYF. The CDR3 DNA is TGTGCCAGCAGCTCACAGGGGCGCTACGAGCAGTACTTC.

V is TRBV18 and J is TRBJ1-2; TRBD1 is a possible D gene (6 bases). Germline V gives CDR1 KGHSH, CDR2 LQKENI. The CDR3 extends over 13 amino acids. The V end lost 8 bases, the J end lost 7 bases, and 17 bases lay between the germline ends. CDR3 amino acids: CASTNRDGGGYTF. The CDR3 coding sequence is TGTGCCAGCACAAACAGGGATGGTGGTGGCTACACCTTC. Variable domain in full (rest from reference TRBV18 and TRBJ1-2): NAGVMQNPRHLVRRRGQEARLRCSPMKGHSHVYWYRQLPEEGLKFMVYLQKENIIDESGMPKERFSAEFPKEGPSILRIQQVVRGDSAAYFCASTNRDGGGYTFGSGTRLTVV.

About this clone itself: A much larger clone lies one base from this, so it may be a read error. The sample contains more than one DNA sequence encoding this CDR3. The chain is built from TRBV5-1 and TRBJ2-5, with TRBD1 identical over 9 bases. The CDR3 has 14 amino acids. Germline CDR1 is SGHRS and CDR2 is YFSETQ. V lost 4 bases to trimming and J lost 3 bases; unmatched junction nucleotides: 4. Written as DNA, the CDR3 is TGCGCCAGCAGCCCCGGACAGGGGAAAGAGACCCAGTACTTC. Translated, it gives CASSPGQGKETQYF.

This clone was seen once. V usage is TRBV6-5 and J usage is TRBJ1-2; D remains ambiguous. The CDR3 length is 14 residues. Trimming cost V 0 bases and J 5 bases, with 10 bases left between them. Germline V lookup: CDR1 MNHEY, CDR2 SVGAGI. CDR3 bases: TGTGCCAGCAGTTACTCGATAAGAGGATATGGCTACACCTTC. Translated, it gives CASSYSIRGYGYTF.

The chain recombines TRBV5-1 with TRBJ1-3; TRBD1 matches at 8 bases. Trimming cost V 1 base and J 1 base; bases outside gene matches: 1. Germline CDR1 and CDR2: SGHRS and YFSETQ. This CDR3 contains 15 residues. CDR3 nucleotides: TGCGCCAGCAGCTTGAGGACAGGGTCTGGAAACACCATATATTTT. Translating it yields CASSLRTGSGNTIYF. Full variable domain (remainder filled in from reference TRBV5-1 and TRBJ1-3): KAGVTQTPRYLIKTRGQQVTLSCSPISGHRSVSWYQQTPGQGLQFLFEYFSETQRNKGNFPGRFSGRQFSNSRSEMNVSTLELGDSALYLCASSLRTGSGNTIYFGEGSWLTVV.

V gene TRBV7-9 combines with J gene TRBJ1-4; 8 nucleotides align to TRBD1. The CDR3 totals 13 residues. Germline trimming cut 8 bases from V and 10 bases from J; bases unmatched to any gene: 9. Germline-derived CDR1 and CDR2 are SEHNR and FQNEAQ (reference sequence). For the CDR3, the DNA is TGTGCCAGCTCAGCCTTCGACAGGGGAAAACTGTTTTTT. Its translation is CASSAFDRGKLFF.

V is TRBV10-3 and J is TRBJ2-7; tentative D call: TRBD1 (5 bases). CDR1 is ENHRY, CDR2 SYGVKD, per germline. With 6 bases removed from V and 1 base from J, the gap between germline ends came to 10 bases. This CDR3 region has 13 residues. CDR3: CAIRTDSSYEQYF. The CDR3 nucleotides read TGTGCCATCAGGACCGACAGTTCCTACGAGCAGTACTTC.

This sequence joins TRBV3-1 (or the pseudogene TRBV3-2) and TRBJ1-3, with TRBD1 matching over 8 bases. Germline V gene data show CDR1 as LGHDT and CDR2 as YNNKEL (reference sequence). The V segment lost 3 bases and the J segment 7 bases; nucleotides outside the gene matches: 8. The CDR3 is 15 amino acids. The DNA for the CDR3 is TGTGCCAGCAGCCAGGGGACAGGCCTTGGGAACACCATATATTTT. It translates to CASSQGTGLGNTIYF.

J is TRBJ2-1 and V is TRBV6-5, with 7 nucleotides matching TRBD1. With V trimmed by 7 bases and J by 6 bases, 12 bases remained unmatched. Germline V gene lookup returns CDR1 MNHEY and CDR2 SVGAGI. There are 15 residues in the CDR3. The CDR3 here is CASTEGGLGINEQFF. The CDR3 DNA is TGTGCCAGCACCGAAGGGGGCCTGGGGATCAATGAGCAGTTCTTC.

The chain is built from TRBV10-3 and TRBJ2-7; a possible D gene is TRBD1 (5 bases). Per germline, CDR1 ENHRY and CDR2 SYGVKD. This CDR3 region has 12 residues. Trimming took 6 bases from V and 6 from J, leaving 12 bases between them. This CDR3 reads CAIRSRVGEQYF. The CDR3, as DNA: TGTGCCATCAGATCCAGGGTGGGCGAGCAGTACTTC.

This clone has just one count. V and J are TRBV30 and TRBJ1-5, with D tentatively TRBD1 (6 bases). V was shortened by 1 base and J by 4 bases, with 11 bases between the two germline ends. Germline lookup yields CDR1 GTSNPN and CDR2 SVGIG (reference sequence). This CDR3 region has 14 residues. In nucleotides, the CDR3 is TGTGCCTGGAGTGATGGGACACTGAATCAGCCCCAGCATTTT. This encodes CAWSDGTLNQPQHF.

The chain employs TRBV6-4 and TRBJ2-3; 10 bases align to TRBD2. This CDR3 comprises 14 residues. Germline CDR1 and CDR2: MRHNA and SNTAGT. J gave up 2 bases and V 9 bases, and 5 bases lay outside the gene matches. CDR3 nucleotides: TGTGCCAGAGAGCGGGGGGGCGACACAGATACGCAGTATTTT. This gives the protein CARERGGDTDTQYF.

CDR3 bases: TGTGCCAGCAGCGTAACCGGGACTCATAACTATGGCTACACCTTC. Translated: CASSVTGTHNYGYTF. The chain links TRBV5-8 to TRBJ1-2, with a weak D call TRBD1 (5 bases). V lost 4 bases, J lost 1 base, and 14 bases lay in between. Germline-derived CDR1 and CDR2 are SGHTS and YDEGEE. This CDR3 is 15 amino acids long. The full variable domain, rest sourced from reference TRBV5-8 and TRBJ1-2, is EAGVTQSPTHLIKTRGQQATLRCSPISGHTSVYWYQQALGLGLQFLLWYDEGEERNRGNFPPRFSGRQFPNYSSELNVNALELEDSALYLCASSVTGTHNYGYTFGSGTRLTVV.

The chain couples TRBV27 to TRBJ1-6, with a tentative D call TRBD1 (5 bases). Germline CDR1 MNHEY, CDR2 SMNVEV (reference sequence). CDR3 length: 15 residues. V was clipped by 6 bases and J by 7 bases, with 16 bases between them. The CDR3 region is CASRNTAGLNSPLHF. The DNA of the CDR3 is TGTGCCAGCAGGAACACGGCAGGGCTGAATTCACCCCTCCACTTT.

CDR3 bases: TGTGCCACCCGACCCGACAGGCTAAACGAGCAGTACTTC. This codes for CATRPDRLNEQYF. The chain uses TRBV28 and TRBJ2-7; perhaps TRBD1 as D (6 bases). Germline CDR1 is MDHEN and CDR2 is SYDVKM. This CDR3 is built from 13 residues. Trimming removed 10 bases from V and 5 bases from J, with 18 bases in between. Combining the CDR3 with reference TRBV28 and TRBJ2-7 gives the whole variable domain DVKVTQSSRYLVKRTGEKVFLECVQDMDHENMFWYRQDPGLGLRLIYFSYDVKMKEKGDIPEGYSVSREKKERFSLILESASTNQTSMYLCATRPDRLNEQYFGPGTRLTVT.

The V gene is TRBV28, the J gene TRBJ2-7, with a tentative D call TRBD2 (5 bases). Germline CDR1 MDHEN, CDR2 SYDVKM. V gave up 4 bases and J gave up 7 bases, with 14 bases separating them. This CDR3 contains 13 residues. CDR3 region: CASSSPLGGEQYF. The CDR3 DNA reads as TGTGCCAGCAGTTCCCCGCTAGGCGGGGAGCAGTACTTC.

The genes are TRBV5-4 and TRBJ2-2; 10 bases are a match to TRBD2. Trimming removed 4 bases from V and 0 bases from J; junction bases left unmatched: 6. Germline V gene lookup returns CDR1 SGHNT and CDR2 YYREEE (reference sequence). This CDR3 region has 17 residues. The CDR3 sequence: CASSPLAGASNTGELFF. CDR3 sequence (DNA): TGTGCCAGCAGCCCCCTAGCGGGGGCCTCGAACACCGGGGAGCTGTTTTTT.

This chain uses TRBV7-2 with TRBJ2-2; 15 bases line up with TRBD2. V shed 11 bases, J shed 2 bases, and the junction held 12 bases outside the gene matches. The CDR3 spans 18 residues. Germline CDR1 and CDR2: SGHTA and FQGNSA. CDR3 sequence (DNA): TGTGCCGTCCCGGGACTAGCGGGGGGCTTGGGCAACACCGGGGAGCTGTTTTTT. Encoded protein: CAVPGLAGGLGNTGELFF.

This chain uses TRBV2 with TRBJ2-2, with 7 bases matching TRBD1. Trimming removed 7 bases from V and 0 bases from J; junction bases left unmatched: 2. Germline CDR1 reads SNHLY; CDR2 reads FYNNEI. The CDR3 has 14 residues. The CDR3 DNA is TGTGCCAGCAAGGGGGCGGCGAACACCGGGGAGCTGTTTTTT. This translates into CASKGAANTGELFF.